Shown below are 5 T cell receptor beta chains from a single sample sequenced in a study of long-term antiretroviral therapy in people with HIV (dated by TCRdb to about 2022). Sequencing of the TRB variable region was done with the immunoSEQ hsTCRB v3.0 assay at survey level resolution. TCRdb carries this immuneACCESS record with in-frame sequences only. Its versions omit some clonotypes, under half of them owing to an unresolved V gene in the studies checked, with the rest unexplained. The sample yields 15,000 to 20,000 clones; 91% were counted once. The top ten clones comprise approximately 9.5% of the sample. This specimen consisted of unsorted PBMCs, obtained 3 years after starting antiretroviral therapy. These receptors all come from a man in his forties or fifties with HIV.

The genes are TRBV25-1 and TRBJ2-2; 9 nucleotides line up with TRBD2. The germline gives CDR1 MGHDK, CDR2 SYGVNS. Unmatched junction bases numbered 6, after V lost 2 bases and J lost 8 bases. The CDR3 extends over 15 amino acids. CDR3: CASSEEAGGPGELFF. CDR3 coding DNA: TGTGCCAGCAGTGAAGAAGCGGGGGGTCCGGGGGAGCTGTTTTTT.

The V gene is TRBV5-1, the J gene TRBJ2-7; 13 bases are a match to TRBD2. Germline CDR1 reads SGHRS; CDR2 reads YFSETQ. J was trimmed by 8 bases and V by 4 bases; bases with no gene match: 9. The CDR3 sequence is 15 residues long. The CDR3 loop is CASSPTSGGNIQQYF. The CDR3 nucleotides are TGCGCCAGCAGCCCGACTAGCGGGGGGAATATCCAGCAGTACTTC.

The rearrangement joins TRBV11-2 to TRBJ2-7; no clear D. Germline V lookup: CDR1 SGHAT, CDR2 FQNNGV. V was trimmed by 1 base and J by 2 bases, leaving 6 bases between them. This CDR3 spans 13 amino acids. CDR3 sequence (DNA): TGTGCCAGCAGCTTAGGATTGGCCTACGAGCAGTACTTC. Residues: CASSLGLAYEQYF.

CDR3: CASSSTGTDGYTF. The DNA of the CDR3 is TGTGCCAGCAGTTCAACCGGGACAGATGGCTACACCTTC. V and J are TRBV6-6 and TRBJ1-2, with 7 bases aligning to TRBD1. The CDR3 totals 13 residues. Per germline, CDR1 MNHNY and CDR2 SVGAGI (reference sequence). J gave up 6 bases and V 4 bases, and 5 bases lay outside the gene matches.

The chain has TRBV6-1 and TRBJ1-2; no definite D call. Trimming took 2 bases from V and 6 from J, leaving 19 bases between them. Germline CDR1 and CDR2: MNHNS and SASEGT. The CDR3 consists of 16 residues. The CDR3 sequence is CASSEPPIHRPNGYTF. The CDR3 nucleotides read TGTGCCAGCAGTGAACCCCCCATTCATAGGCCCAATGGCTACACCTTC.